This paragraph covers one T cell receptor beta chain sequence. This table comes from immunoSEQ multiplex PCR, and its TCRdb copy is limited to in-frame clones, with some not included. The sample shows some 2,500,000 clones, around 93% of them seen only once. The source of the sample is a study of shared clonotypes between healthy human individuals. This CDR3 contains 14 residues. V was pared by 6 bases and J by 0 bases, with 12 bases between. From germline, CDR1 is SQVTM and CDR2 ANQGSEA. The TCR sequence derives from a man aged 18-30 years in good health. Some clones in this sample may be carry-over from other donors' samples. The chain is built from TRBV29-1 and TRBJ2-1; the D is unclear. Sequencing was carried out using naive CD4+ T cells from PBMCs. This sample's subset: CD45RA+ positively selected. The CDR3 bases are TGCAGCGTCACGACCCGAAGCTCCTACAATGAGCAGTTCTTC. This gives the protein CSVTTRSSYNEQFF.